Below are 18 T cell receptor beta chains sequenced from a single sample in a study of blood T cell repertoires in COVID-19. Profiled with immunoSEQ multiplex PCR; TCRdb holds only in-frame clones, not every one. The table has about 370,000 clones, just over 90% seen once; the top ten hold more than 0.85%. The source material was PBMCs or T cells enriched from blood (not recorded which). Receptors were obtained from a woman in her 40s who had been exposed to COVID-19.

The chain combines TRBV30 with TRBJ1-3; weak D call: TRBD1 (6 bases). V was pared by 2 bases and J by 3 bases, with 29 bases between. The CDR3 extends over 20 amino acids. The germline V gene encodes CDR1 GTSNPN and CDR2 SVGIG (reference sequence). This chain's CDR3 is CAWSSQLPPQDRSIGNTIYF. CDR3 sequence (DNA): TGTGCCTGGAGTTCCCAATTGCCCCCTCAGGACAGATCTATTGGAAACACCATATATTTT.

V and J are TRBV12-5 and TRBJ2-7, with 10 bases that match TRBD1. Germline V gene data show CDR1 as LGHNT and CDR2 as FRNRAP. V was clipped by 6 bases and J by 3 bases; unmatched bases: 8. CDR3 size: 15 residues. The CDR3 loop reads CASGSTRDRGYEQYF. The CDR3 nucleotides are TGTGCTAGTGGGAGTACCCGGGACAGGGGCTACGAGCAGTACTTC.

The chain uses TRBV5-5 and TRBJ2-5; 7 nucleotides line up with TRBD1. V dropped 9 bases and J dropped 5; count of bases not matched to a gene: 13. The length of the CDR3 is 14 residues. Germline CDR1 and CDR2: SGHKS and YYEKEE (reference sequence). Written as DNA, the CDR3 is TGTGCCACCAGGGGACAGCTGAACATGGAGACCCAGTACTTC. This encodes CATRGQLNMETQYF.

The chain has TRBV2 and TRBJ1-4; the match to TRBD1 covers 7 bases. The V and J ends lost 6 bases and 8 bases, in that order; junction bases with no gene match: 6. From germline, CDR1 is SNHLY and CDR2 FYNNEI. There are 13 residues in the CDR3. As DNA, the CDR3 is TGTGCCAGCAGCGAAACAGGGGTAGAAAAACTGTTTTTT. Translating gives CASSETGVEKLFF.

On this clone itself: A junction boundary mismatches the germline segment, possibly from a read error. This chain connects TRBV6-5 to TRBJ1-5, with TRBD1 matching 8 bases. This CDR3 spans 14 amino acids. The V gene's germline CDR1 is MNHEY and CDR2 SVGAGI. CDR3 DNA sequence: TGTGCCAGCATTTACCAGGGGGCGGGTCAGCCCCAGCATTTT. Translating it yields CASIYQGAGQPQHF.

This chain uses TRBV6-6 with TRBJ1-5; 7 nucleotides align to TRBD1. V dropped 4 bases and J dropped 6; count of bases not matched to a gene: 12. The CDR3 totals 16 residues. Germline-derived CDR1 and CDR2 are MNHNY and SVGAGI (reference sequence). The DNA of the CDR3 is TGTGCCAGCAGTTCGATAAGACAGGGCCCGTCTCAGCCCCAGCATTTT. Its translation is CASSSIRQGPSQPQHF.

The chain uses TRBV12-3 or TRBV12-4 and TRBJ1-1, with D perhaps matching TRBD1 (5 bases). The CDR3 covers 12 residues. Trimming took off 2 bases at V and 7 bases at J, with 8 bases between the two ends. CDR3 nucleotide sequence: TGTGCCAGCAGTTTAATCCAGGGTGAAGCTTTCTTT. This sequence encodes CASSLIQGEAFF.

The V call is TRBV14, the J call TRBJ2-6; D is unclear. CDR3 length: 16 residues. V lost 1 base and J 0 bases, leaving 7 bases between the germline ends. Germline CDR1 is SGHDN and CDR2 is FVKESK. The CDR3 is CASSQGGYSGANVLTF. CDR3 coding DNA: TGTGCCAGCAGCCAAGGAGGTTACTCTGGGGCCAACGTCCTGACTTTC. The full variable domain, rest sourced from reference TRBV14 and TRBJ2-6, is EAGVTQFPSHSVIEKGQTVTLRCDPISGHDNLYWYRRVMGKEIKFLLHFVKESKQDESGMPNNRFLAERTGGTYSTLKVQPAELEDSGVYFCASSQGGYSGANVLTFGAGSRLTVL.

This clone has just a few counts. The chain has TRBV27 and TRBJ2-7, with TRBD2 as a possible D gene (5 bases). The CDR3 is 15 residues long. V was shortened by 0 bases and J by 0 bases, with 9 bases between the two germline ends. The germline V gene encodes CDR1 MNHEY and CDR2 SMNVEV (reference sequence). CDR3 protein: CASSLSPGDSYEQYF. CDR3 coding DNA: TGTGCCAGCAGTTTATCACCCGGGGACTCCTACGAGCAGTACTTC.

The CDR3 nucleotides read TGTGCCAGCAGACCGGACAGCCGCCCCAAGCAGTACTTC. As protein: CASRPDSRPKQYF. J is TRBJ2-7 and V is TRBV12-3 or TRBV12-4; maybe TRBD1 (6 bases). V was trimmed by 6 bases and J by 8 bases, leaving 17 bases between them. There are 13 residues in the CDR3.

This CDR3 reads CATGTGGDEKLFF. Written as DNA, the CDR3 is TGTGCCACCGGGACAGGGGGCGACGAAAAACTGTTTTTT. V usage is TRBV24-1 and J usage is TRBJ1-4; 12 bases match TRBD1. Germline V gene lookup returns CDR1 KGHDR and CDR2 SFDVKD. J gave up 8 bases and V 9 bases, and 3 bases lay outside the gene matches. The CDR3 contains 13 residues.

This chain uses TRBV5-5 with TRBJ1-2; 7 nucleotides line up with TRBD1. V dropped 9 bases and J dropped 2; count of bases not matched to a gene: 13. CDR1 is SGHKS, CDR2 YYEKEE, per germline (reference sequence). This CDR3 is 15 amino acids long. The CDR3 is CATSGTASLNYGYTF. CDR3 sequence (DNA): TGTGCCACCTCCGGGACAGCATCTCTCAACTATGGCTACACCTTC.

J is TRBJ2-1 and V is TRBV18; 10 nucleotides match TRBD2. The CDR3 consists of 17 residues. The V gene's germline CDR1 is KGHSH and CDR2 LQKENI. V lost 3 bases and J lost 0; bases outside the gene matches: 5. The CDR3: CASSPGLALSSYNEQFF. The CDR3 DNA sequence: TGTGCCAGCTCACCGGGACTAGCGTTAAGCTCCTACAATGAGCAGTTCTTC.

The DNA for the CDR3 is TGCAGTGCTAGTACGAGGACAAAAAATCAGCCCCAGCATTTT. Protein sequence: CSASTRTKNQPQHF. The rearrangement joins TRBV20-1 to TRBJ1-5; a weak D match, TRBD1 (5 bases). The V gene's germline CDR1 is DFQATT and CDR2 SNEGSKA (reference sequence). With 3 bases removed from V and 4 bases from J, the gap between germline ends came to 13 bases. The CDR3 loop spans 14 amino acids.

The rearrangement joins TRBV7-3 to TRBJ2-1; TRBD2 might be the D (6 bases). CDR3 length: 13 residues. Per germline, CDR1 SGHTA and CDR2 FQGTGA. V was clipped by 5 bases and J by 7 bases, with 12 bases between them. The CDR3 DNA sequence: TGTGCCAGCAGCCCACAACTAGCAAATGAGCAGTTCTTC. Translated: CASSPQLANEQFF.

The chain couples TRBV5-1 to TRBJ1-3, with 8 bases fitting TRBD1. CDR3 size: 16 residues. J lost 2 bases, V lost 2 bases, and 6 bases had no gene match. Looked up from germline, CDR1 is SGHRS and CDR2 is YFSETQ. The CDR3 DNA is TGCGCCAGCAGCTTAGCAGGGGGCCTCACTGGAAACACCATATATTTT. Its protein product is CASSLAGGLTGNTIYF.

This clone was observed a single time. The rearrangement joins TRBV3-1 (or the pseudogene TRBV3-2) to TRBJ1-3; tentative D call: TRBD1 (5 bases). Trimming stripped 0 bases from V and 0 bases from J, with 9 bases between. The CDR3 extends over 16 amino acids. In germline, CDR1 is LGHDT, CDR2 YNNKEL (reference sequence). In DNA, the CDR3 is TGTGCCAGCAGCCAAGAGAATGGACACTCTGGAAACACCATATATTTT. Its translation: CASSQENGHSGNTIYF.

The rearrangement links TRBV5-1 to TRBJ1-2; D unresolved. CDR3 length: 13 residues. In germline, CDR1 is SGHRS, CDR2 YFSETQ. Trimming took off 0 bases at V and 7 bases at J, with 10 bases between the two ends. In DNA, the CDR3 is TGCGCCAGCAGCTTGGGTCCCGCGGCTGGCTACACCTTC. Translated: CASSLGPAAGYTF.